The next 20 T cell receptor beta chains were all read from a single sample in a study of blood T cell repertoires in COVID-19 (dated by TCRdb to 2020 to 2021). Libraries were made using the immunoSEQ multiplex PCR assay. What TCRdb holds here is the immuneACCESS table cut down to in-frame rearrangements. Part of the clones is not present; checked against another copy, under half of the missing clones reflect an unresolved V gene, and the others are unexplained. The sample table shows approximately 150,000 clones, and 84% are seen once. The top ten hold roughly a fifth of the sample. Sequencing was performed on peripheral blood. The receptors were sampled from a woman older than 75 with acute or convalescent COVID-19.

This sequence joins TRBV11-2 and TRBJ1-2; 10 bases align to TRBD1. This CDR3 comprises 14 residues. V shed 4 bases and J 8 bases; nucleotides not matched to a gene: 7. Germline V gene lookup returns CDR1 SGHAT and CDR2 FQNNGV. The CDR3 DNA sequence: TGTGCCAGCAGCTCCGCCGGGACAGGGGTCGGCTACACCTTC. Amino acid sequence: CASSSAGTGVGYTF.

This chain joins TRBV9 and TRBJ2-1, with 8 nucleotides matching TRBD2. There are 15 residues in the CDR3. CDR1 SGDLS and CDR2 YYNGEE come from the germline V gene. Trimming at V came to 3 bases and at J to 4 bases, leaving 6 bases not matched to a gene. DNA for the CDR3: TGTGCCAGCAGCGCTACTAGCGGTATTTACAATGAGCAGTTCTTC. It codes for CASSATSGIYNEQFF.

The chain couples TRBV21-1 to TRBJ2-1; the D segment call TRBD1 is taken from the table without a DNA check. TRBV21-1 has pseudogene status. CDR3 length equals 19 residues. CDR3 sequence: CASSKECRDRGRRDNEQFF. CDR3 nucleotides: TGTGCCAGCAGCAAAGAGTGTCGGGACAGGGGGCGCCGGGACAATGAGCAGTTCTTC.

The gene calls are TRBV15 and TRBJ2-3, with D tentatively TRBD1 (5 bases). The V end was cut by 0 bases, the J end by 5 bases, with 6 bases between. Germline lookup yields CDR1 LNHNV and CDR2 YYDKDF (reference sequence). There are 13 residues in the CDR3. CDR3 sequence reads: CATSRDGQDTQYF. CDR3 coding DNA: TGTGCCACCAGCAGAGATGGACAAGATACGCAGTATTTT.

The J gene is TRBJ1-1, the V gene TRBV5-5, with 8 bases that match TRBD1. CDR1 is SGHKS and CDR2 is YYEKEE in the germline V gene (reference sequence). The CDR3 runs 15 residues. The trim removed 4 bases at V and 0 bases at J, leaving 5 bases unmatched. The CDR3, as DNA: TGTGCCAGCAGCAAAACAGGGGGACTGAACACTGAAGCTTTCTTT. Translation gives CASSKTGGLNTEAFF.

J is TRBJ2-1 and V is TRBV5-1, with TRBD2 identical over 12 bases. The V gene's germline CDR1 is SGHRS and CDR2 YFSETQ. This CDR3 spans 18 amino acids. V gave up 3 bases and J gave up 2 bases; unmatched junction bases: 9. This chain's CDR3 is CASSSPLLAGGPYNEQFF. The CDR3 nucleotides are TGCGCCAGCAGCTCGCCTCTCCTAGCGGGAGGGCCCTACAATGAGCAGTTCTTC.

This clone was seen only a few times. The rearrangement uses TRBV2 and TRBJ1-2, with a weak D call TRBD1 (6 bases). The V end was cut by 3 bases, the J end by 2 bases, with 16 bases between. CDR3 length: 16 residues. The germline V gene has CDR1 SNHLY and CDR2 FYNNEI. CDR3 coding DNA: TGTGCCAGCAGTGATCTTCTGGGGGCGGGCAACTATGGCTACACCTTC. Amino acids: CASSDLLGAGNYGYTF.

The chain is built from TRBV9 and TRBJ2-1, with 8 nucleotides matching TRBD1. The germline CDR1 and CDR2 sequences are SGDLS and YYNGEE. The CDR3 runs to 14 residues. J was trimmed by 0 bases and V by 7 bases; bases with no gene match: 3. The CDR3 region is CASGTGGSYNEQFF. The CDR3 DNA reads TGTGCCAGCGGGACAGGCGGCTCCTACAATGAGCAGTTCTTC.

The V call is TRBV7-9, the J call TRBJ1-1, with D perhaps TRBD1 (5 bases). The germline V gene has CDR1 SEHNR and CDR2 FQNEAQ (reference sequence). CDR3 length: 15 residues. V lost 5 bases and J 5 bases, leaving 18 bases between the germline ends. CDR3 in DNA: TGTGCCAGCAGCCCAAGAGGTTGGGGGGGGACTGAAGCTTTCTTT. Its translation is CASSPRGWGGTEAFF. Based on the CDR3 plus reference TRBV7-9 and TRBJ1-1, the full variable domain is DTGVSQNPRHKITKRGQNVTFRCDPISEHNRLYWYRQTLGQGPEFLTYFQNEAQLEKSRLLSDRFSAERPKGSFSTLEIQRTEQGDSAMYLCASSPRGWGGTEAFFGQGTRLTVV.

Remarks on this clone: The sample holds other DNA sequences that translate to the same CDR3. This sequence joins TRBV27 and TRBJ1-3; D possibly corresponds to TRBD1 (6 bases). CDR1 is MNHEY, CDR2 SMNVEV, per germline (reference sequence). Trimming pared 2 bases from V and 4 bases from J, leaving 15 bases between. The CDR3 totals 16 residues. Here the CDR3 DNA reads TGTGCCAGCAGTTTAAGTGGTCAGGGGATCGGAAACACCATATATTTT. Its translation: CASSLSGQGIGNTIYF.

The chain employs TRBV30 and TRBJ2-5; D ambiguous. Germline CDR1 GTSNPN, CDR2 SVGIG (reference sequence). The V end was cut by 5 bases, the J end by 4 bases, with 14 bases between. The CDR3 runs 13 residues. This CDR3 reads CAWSGTIVETQYF. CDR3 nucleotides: TGTGCCTGGTCAGGAACAATAGTAGAGACCCAGTACTTC.

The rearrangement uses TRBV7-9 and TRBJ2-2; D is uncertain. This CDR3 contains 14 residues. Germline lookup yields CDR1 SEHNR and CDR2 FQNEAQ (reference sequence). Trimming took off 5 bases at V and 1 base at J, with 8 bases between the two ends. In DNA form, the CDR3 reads TGTGCCAGCAGCGCCGGTCAGAACACCGGGGAGCTGTTTTTT. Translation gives CASSAGQNTGELFF. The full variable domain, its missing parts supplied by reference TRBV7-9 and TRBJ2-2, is DTGVSQNPRHKITKRGQNVTFRCDPISEHNRLYWYRQTLGQGPEFLTYFQNEAQLEKSRLLSDRFSAERPKGSFSTLEIQRTEQGDSAMYLCASSAGQNTGELFFGEGSRLTVL.

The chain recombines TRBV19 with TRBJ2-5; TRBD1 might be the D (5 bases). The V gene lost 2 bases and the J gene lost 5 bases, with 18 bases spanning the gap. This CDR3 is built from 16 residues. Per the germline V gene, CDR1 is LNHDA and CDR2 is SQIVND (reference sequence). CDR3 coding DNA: TGTGCCAGTAGTATAAGCCCCCTGGGTTCAGGGGAGACCCAGTACTTC. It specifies CASSISPLGSGETQYF.

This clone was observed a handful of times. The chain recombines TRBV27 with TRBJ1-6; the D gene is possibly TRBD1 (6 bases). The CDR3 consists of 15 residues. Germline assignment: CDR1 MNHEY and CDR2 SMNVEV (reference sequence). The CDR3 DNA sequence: TGTGCGTCCCAATACTTCGGACAGACCAATTCACCCCTCCACTTT. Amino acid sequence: CASQYFGQTNSPLHF.

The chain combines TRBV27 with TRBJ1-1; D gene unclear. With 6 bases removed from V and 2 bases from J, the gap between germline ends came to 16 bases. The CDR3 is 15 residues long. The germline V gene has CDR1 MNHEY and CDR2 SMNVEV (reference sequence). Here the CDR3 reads CASRKGGLLNTEAFF. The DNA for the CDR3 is TGTGCCAGCAGAAAGGGTGGACTCCTAAACACTGAAGCTTTCTTT.

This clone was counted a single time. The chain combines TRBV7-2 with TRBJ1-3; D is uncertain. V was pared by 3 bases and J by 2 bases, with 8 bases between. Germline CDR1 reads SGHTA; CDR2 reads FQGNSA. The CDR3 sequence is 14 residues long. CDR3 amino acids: CASSLNPAGNTIYF. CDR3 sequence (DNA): TGTGCCAGCAGCTTGAACCCGGCTGGAAACACCATATATTTT.

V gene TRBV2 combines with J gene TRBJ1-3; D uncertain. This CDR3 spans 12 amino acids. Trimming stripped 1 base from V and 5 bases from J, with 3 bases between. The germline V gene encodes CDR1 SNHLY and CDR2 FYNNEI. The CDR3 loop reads CASSEGRNTIYF. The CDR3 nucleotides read TGTGCCAGCAGTGAAGGTAGAAACACCATATATTTT.

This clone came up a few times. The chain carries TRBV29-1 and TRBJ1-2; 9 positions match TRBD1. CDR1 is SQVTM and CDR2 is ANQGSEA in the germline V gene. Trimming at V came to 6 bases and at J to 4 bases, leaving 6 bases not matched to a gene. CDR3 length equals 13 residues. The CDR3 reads CSVLGQGLYGYTF. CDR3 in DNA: TGCAGCGTCCTTGGACAGGGGCTCTATGGCTACACCTTC.

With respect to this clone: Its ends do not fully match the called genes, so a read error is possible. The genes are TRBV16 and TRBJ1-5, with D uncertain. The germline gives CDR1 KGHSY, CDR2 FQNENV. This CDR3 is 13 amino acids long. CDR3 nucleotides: TGTGCCAGCAGCCAAATGAGCGATCAGTCCCAGCATTTT. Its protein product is CASSQMSDQSQHF. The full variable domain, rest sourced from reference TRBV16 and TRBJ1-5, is GEEVAQTPKHLVRGEGQKAKLYCAPIKGHSYVFWYQQVLKNEFKFLISFQNENVFDETGMPKERFSAKCLPNSPCSLEIQATKLEDSAVYFCASSQMSDQSQHFGDGTRLSIL.

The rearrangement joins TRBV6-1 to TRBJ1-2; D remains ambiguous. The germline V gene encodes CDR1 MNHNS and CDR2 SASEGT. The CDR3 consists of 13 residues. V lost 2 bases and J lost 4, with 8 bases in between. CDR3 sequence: CASSESPVYGYTF. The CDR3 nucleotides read TGTGCCAGCAGTGAATCCCCAGTCTATGGCTACACCTTC.